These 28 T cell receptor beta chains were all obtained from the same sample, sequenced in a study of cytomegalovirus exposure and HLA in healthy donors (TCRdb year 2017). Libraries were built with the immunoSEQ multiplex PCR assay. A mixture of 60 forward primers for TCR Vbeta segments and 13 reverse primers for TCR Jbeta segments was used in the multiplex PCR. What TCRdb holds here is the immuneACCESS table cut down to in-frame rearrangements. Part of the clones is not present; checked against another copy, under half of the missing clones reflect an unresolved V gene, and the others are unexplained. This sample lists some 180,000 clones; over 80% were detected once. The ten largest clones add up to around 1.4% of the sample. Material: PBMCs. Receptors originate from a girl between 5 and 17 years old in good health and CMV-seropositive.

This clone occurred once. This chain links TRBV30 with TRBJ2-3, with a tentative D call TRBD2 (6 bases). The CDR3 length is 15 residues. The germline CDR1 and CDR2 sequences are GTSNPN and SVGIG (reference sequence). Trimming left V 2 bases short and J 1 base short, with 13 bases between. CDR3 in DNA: TGTGCCTGGAGTACCGGGAGTTCTGGCACAGATACGCAGTATTTT. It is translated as CAWSTGSSGTDTQYF.

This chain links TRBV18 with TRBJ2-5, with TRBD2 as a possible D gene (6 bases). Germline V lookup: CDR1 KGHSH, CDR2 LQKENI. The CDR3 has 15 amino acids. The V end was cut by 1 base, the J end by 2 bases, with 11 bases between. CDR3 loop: CASSPRYGGQETQYF. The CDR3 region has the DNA TGTGCCAGCTCACCACGGTACGGGGGACAAGAGACCCAGTACTTC.

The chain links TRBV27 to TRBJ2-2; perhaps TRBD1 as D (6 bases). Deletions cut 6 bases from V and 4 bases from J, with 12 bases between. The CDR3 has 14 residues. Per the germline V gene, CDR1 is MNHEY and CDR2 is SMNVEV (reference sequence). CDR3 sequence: CASSPRDITGELFF. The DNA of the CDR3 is TGTGCCAGCAGCCCCAGGGACATCACCGGGGAGCTGTTTTTT.

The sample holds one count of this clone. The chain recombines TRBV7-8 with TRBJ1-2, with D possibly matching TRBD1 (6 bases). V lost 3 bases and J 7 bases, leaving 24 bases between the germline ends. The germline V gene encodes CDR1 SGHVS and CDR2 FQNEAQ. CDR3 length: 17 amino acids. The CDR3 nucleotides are TGTGCCAGCAGCTTTCCCCCCCGGGACAAACAGGCACTTGGCTACACCTTC. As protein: CASSFPPRDKQALGYTF.

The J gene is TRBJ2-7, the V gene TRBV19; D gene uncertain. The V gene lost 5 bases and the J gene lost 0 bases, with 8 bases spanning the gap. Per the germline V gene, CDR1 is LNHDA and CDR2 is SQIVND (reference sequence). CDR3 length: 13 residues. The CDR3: CASSPGNSYEQYF. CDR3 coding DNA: TGTGCCAGTAGTCCGGGTAACTCCTACGAGCAGTACTTC.

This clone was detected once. CDR3 nucleotide sequence: TGTGCCAGCTCACCCATCTTCATAGGACAGTATGTGGCCGAGCAGTACTTC. This sequence encodes CASSPIFIGQYVAEQYF. V is TRBV18 and J is TRBJ2-7; the D gene is possibly TRBD1 (6 bases). Germline CDR1 reads KGHSH; CDR2 reads LQKENI. The CDR3 is made up of 17 amino acids. Trimming removed 3 bases from V and 6 bases from J, with 24 bases in between.

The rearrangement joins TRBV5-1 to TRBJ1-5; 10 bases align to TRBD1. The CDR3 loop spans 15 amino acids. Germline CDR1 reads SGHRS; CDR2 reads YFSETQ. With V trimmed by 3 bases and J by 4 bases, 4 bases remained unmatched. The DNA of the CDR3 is TGCGCCAGCAGCTCCGGGACAGGGGTTAATCAGCCCCAGCATTTT. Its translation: CASSSGTGVNQPQHF.

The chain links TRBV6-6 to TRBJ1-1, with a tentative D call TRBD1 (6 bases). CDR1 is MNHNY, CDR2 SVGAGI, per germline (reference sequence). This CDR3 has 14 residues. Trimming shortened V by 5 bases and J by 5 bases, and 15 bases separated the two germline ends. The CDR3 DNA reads TGTGCCAGCAGTACCCTCGGACAGATTACTGAAGCTTTCTTT. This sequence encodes CASSTLGQITEAFF.

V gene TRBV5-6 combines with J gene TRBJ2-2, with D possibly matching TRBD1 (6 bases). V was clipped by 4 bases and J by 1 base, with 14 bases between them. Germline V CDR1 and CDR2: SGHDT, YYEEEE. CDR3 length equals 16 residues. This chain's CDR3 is CASSRTGWENTGELFF. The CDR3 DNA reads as TGTGCCAGCAGCAGAACAGGGTGGGAGAACACCGGGGAGCTGTTTTTT.

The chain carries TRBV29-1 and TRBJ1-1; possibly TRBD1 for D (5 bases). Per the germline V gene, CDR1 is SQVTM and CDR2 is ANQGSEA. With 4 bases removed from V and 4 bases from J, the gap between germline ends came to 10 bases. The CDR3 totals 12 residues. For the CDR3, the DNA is TGCAGCGTTGGATGGGGGGGCACTGAAGCTTTCTTT. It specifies CSVGWGGTEAFF.

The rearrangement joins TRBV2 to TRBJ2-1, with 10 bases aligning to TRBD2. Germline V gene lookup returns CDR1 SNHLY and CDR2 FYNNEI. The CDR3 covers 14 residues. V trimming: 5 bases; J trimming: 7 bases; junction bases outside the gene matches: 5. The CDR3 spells CASSLAGAGNEQFF. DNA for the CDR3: TGTGCCAGCAGTCTAGCGGGAGCTGGGAATGAGCAGTTCTTC.

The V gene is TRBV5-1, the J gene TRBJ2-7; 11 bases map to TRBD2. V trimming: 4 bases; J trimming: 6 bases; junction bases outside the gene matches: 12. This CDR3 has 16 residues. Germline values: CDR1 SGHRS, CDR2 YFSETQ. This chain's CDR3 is CASSLFSGRATGEQYF. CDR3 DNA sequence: TGCGCCAGCAGCCTCTTTAGCGGGAGGGCCACAGGCGAGCAGTACTTC.

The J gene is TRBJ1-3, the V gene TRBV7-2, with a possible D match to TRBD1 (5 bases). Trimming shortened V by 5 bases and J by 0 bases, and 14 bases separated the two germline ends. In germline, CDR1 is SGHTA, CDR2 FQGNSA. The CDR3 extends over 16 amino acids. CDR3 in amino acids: CASSIRRVTSGNTIYF. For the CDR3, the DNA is TGTGCCAGCAGCATCCGCAGGGTTACCTCTGGAAACACCATATATTTT.

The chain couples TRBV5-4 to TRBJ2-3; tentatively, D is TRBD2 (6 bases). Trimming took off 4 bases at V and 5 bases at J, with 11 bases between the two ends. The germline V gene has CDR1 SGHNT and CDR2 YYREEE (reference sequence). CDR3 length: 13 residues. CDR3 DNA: TGTGCCAGCAGCCTTGACGGGGGAGATACGCAGTATTTT. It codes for CASSLDGGDTQYF. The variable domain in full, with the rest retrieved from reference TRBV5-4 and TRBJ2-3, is ETGVTQSPTHLIKTRGQQVTLRCSSQSGHNTVSWYQQALGQGPQFIFQYYREEENGRGNFPPRFSGLQFPNYSSELNVNALELDDSALYLCASSLDGGDTQYFGPGTRLTVL.

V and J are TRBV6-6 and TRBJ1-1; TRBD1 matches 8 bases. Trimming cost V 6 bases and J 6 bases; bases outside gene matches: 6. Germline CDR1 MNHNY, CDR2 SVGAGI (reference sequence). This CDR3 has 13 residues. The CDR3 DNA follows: TGTGCCAGCAGACCAGGGGGCAGCGCTGAAGCTTTCTTT. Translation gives CASRPGGSAEAFF.

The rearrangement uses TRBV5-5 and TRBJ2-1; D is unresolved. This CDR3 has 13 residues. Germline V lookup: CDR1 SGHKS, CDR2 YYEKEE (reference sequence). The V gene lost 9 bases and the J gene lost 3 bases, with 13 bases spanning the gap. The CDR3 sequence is CAISSGLYNEQFF. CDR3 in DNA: TGTGCCATCTCCAGTGGGCTCTACAATGAGCAGTTCTTC.

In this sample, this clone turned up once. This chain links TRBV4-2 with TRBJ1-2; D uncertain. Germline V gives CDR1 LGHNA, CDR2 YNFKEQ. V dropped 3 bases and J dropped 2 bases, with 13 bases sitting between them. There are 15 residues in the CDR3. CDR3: CASSHEETGNYGYTF. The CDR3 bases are TGTGCCAGCAGCCACGAGGAGACTGGGAACTATGGCTACACCTTC.

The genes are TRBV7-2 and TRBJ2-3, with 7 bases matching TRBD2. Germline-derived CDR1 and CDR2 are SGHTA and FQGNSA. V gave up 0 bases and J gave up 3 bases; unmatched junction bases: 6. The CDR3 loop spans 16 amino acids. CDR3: CASSLAGGRRTDTQYF. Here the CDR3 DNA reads TGTGCCAGCAGCTTAGCTGGCGGGAGACGGACAGATACGCAGTATTTT.

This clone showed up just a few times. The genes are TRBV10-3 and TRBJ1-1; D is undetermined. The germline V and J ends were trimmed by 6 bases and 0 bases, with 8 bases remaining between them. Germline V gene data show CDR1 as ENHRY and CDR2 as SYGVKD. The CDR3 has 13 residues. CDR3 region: CAISGELNTEAFF. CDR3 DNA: TGTGCCATCAGCGGGGAATTGAACACTGAAGCTTTCTTT.

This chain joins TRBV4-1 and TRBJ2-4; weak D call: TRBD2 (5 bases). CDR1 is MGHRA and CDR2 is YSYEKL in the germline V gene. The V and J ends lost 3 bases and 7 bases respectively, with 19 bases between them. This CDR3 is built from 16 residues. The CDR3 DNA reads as TGCGCCAGCAGCCAGCCCACCGGGGATAGAGGTAACATTCAGTACTTC. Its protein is CASSQPTGDRGNIQYF.

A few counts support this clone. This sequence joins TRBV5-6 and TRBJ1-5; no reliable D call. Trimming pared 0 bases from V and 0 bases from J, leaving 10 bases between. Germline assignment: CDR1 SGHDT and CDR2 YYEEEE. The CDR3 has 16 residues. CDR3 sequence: CASSLGWGDSNQPQHF. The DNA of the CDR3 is TGTGCCAGCAGCTTGGGTTGGGGAGATAGCAATCAGCCCCAGCATTTT.

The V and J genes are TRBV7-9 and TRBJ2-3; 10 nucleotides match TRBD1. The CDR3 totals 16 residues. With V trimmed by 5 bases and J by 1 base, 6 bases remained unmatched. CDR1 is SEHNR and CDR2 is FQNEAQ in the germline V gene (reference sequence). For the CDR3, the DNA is TGTGCCAGCAGCGTCGACAGGGGGCAGGGCACAGATACGCAGTATTTT. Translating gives CASSVDRGQGTDTQYF.

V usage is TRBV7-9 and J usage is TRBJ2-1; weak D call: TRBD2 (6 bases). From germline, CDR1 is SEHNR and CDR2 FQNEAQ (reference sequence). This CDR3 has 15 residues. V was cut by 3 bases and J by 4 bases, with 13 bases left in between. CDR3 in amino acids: CASSFRRGTYNEQFF. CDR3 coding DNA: TGTGCCAGCAGCTTTAGGCGGGGCACTTACAATGAGCAGTTCTTC.

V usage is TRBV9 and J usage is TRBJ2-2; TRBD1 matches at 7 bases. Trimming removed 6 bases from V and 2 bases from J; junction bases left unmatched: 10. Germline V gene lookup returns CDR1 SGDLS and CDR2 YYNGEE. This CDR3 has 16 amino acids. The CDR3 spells CASTPGGVRNTGELFF. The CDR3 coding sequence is TGTGCCAGCACCCCAGGGGGAGTTCGTAACACCGGGGAGCTGTTTTTT.

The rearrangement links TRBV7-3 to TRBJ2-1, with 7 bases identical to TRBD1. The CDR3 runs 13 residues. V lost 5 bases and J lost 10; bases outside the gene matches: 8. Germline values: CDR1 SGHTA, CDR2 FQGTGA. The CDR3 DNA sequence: TGTGCCAGCAGCCTCCCGGGACAGAGAGAGCAGTTCTTC. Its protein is CASSLPGQREQFF.

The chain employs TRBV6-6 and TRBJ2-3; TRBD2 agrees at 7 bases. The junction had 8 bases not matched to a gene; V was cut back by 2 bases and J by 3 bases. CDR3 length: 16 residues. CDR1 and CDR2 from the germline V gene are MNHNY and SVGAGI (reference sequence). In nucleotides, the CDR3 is TGTGCCAGCAGTTACCGTCCGGGAGGACTTACAGATACGCAGTATTTT. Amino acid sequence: CASSYRPGGLTDTQYF.

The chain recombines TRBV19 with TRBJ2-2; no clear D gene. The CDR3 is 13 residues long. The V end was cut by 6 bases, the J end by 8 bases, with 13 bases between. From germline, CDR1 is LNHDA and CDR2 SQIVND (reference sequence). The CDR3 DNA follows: TGTGCCAGTAGCCGATCGTCCGGGGGGGAGCTGTTTTTT. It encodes CASSRSSGGELFF.

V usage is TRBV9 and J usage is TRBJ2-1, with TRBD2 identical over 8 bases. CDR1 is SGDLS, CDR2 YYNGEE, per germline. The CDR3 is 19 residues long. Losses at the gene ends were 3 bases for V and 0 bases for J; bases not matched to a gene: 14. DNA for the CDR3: TGTGCCAGCAGCGCCCACACGGGGGGCGGGGGGAGCTCCTACAATGAGCAGTTCTTC. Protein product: CASSAHTGGGGSSYNEQFF. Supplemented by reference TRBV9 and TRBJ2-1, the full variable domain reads DSGVTQTPKHLITATGQRVTLRCSPRSGDLSVYWYQQSLDQGLQFLIQYYNGEERAKGNILERFSAQQFPDLHSELNLSSLELGDSALYFCASSAHTGGGGSSYNEQFFGPGTRLTVL.